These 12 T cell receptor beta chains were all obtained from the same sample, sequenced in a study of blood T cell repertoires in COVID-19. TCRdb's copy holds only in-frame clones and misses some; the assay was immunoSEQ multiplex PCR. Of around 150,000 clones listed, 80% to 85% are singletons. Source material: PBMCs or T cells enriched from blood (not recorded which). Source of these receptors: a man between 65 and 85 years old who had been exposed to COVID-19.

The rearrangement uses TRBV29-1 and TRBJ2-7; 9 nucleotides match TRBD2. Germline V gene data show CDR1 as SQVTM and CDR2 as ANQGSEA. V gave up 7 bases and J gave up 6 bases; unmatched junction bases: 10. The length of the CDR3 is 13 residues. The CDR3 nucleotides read TGCAGCGCCGTTTTAGCGGGAGAAGGCGAGCAGTACTTC. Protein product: CSAVLAGEGEQYF.

The CDR3: CASSPDTSGNTIYF. In DNA, the CDR3 is TGTGCCAGCAGCCCGGACACCTCTGGAAACACCATATATTTT. This chain links TRBV6-5 with TRBJ1-3, with D possibly matching TRBD1 (5 bases). The CDR3 totals 14 residues. Deletions cut 6 bases from V and 0 bases from J, with 9 bases between. Germline V CDR1 and CDR2: MNHEY, SVGAGI.

CDR3 nucleotides: TGTGCCGCAAGTTCACGGTACGCGGAGCCCCAGCATTTT. Translated, it gives CAASSRYAEPQHF. The chain uses TRBV19 and TRBJ1-5; no definite D call. Trimming pared 11 bases from V and 8 bases from J, leaving 19 bases between. Germline loops: CDR1 LNHDA, CDR2 SQIVND (reference sequence). This CDR3 contains 13 residues.

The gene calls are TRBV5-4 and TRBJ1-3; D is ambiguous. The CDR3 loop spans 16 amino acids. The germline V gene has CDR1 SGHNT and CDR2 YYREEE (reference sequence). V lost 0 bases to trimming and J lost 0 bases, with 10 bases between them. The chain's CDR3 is CASSLDRAHSGNTIYF. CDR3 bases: TGTGCCAGCAGCTTGGACAGAGCCCACTCTGGAAACACCATATATTTT.

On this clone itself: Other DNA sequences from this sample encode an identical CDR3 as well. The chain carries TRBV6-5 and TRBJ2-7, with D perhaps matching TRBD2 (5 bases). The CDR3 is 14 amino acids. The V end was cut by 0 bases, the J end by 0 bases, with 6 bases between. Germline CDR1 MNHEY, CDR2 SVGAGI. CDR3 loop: CASSYSGSSYEQYF. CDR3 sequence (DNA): TGTGCCAGCAGTTACTCAGGGAGCTCCTACGAGCAGTACTTC.

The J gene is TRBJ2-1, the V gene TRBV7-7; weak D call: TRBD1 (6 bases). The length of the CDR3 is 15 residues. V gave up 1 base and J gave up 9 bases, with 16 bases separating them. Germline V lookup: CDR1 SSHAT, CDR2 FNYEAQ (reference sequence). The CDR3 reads CASSLGGSLQGEQFF. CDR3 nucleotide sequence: TGTGCCAGCAGCTTAGGGGGGTCTCTACAGGGTGAGCAGTTCTTC. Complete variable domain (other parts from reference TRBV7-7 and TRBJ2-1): GAGVSQSPRYKVTKRGQDVTLRCDPISSHATLYWYQQALGQGPEFLTYFNYEAQPDKSGLPSDRFSAERPEGSISTLTIQRTEQRDSAMYRCASSLGGSLQGEQFFGPGTRLTVL.

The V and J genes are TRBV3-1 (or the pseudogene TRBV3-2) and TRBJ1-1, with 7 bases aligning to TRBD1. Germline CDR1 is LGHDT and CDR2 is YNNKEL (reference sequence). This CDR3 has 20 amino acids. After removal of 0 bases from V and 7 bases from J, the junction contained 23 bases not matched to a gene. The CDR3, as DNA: TGTGCCAGCAGCCAAGAGCAGAGAATGATTGAGAGGGGGCATTGGAGTGAAGCTTTCTTT. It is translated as CASSQEQRMIERGHWSEAFF.

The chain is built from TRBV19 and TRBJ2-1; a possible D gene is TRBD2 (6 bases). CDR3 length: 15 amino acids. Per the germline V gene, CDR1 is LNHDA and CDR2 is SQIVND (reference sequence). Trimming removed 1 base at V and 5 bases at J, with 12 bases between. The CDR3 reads CASSIAETRNNEQFF. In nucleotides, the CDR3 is TGTGCCAGTAGTATAGCGGAGACTAGAAACAATGAGCAGTTCTTC.

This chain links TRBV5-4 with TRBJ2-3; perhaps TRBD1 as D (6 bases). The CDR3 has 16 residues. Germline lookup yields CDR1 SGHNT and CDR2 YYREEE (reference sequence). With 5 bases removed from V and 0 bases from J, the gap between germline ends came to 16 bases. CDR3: CASRNGQTRSTDTQYF. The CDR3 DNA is TGTGCCAGCAGGAACGGACAGACCAGAAGCACAGATACGCAGTATTTT.

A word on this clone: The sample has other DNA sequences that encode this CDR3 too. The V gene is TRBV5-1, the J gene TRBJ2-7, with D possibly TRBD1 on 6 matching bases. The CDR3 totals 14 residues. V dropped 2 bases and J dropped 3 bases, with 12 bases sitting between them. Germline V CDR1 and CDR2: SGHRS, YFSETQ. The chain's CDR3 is CASSFRDTSYEQYF. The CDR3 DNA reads TGCGCCAGCAGCTTCCGGGACACGAGCTACGAGCAGTACTTC.

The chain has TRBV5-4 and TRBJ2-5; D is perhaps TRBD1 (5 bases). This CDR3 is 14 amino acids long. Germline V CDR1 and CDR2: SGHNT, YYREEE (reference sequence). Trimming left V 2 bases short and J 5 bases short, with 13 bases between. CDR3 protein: CASSLNQGGETQYF. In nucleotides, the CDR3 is TGTGCCAGCAGCTTAAATCAGGGTGGGGAGACCCAGTACTTC. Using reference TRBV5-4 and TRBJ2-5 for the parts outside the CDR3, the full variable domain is ETGVTQSPTHLIKTRGQQVTLRCSSQSGHNTVSWYQQALGQGPQFIFQYYREEENGRGNFPPRFSGLQFPNYSSELNVNALELDDSALYLCASSLNQGGETQYFGPGTRLLVL.

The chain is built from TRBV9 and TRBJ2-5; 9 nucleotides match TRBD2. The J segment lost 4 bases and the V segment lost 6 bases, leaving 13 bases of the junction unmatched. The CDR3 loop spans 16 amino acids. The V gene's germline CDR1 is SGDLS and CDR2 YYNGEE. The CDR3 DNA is TGTGCCAGCACCCCGAGGCTAGCGGGGCCCGGAGAGACCCAGTACTTC. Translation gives CASTPRLAGPGETQYF.